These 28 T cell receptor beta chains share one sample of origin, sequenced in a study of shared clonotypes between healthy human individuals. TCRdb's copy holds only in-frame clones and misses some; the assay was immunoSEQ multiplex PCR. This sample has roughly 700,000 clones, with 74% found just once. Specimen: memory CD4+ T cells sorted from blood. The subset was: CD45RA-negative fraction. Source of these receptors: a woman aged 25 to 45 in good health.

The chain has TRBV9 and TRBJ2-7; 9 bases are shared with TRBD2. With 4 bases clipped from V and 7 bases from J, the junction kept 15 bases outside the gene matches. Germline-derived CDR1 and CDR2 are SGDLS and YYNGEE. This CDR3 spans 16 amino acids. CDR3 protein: CASSTQAGGLEEEQYF. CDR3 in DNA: TGTGCCAGCAGCACCCAAGCGGGAGGATTGGAGGAGGAGCAGTACTTC.

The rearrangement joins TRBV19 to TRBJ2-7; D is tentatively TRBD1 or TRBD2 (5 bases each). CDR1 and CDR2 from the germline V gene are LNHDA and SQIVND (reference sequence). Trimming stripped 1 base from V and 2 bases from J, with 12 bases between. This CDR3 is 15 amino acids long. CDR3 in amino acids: CASSIVGTEAYEQYF. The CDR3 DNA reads TGTGCCAGTAGTATAGTGGGGACGGAAGCCTACGAGCAGTACTTC.

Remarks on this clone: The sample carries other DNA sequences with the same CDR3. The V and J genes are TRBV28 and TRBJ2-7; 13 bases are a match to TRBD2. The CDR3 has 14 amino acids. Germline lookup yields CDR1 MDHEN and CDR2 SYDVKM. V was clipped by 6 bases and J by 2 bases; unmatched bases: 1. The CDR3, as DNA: TGTGCCAGCAGACTAGCGGGAGGGCCCTACGAGCAGTACTTC. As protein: CASRLAGGPYEQYF.

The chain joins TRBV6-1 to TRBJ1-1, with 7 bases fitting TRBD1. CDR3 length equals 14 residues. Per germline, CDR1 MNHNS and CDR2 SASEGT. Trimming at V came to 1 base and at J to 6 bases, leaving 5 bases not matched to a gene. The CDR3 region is CASSEDRGKSEAFF. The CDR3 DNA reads TGTGCCAGCAGTGAAGACAGGGGCAAATCTGAAGCTTTCTTT.

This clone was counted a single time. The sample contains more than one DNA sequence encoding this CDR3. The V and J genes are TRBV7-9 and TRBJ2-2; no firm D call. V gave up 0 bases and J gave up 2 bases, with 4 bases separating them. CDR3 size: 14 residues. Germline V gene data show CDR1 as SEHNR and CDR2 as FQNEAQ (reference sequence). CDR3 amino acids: CASSLAVNTGELFF. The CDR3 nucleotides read TGTGCCAGCAGCTTAGCGGTTAACACCGGGGAGCTGTTTTTT.

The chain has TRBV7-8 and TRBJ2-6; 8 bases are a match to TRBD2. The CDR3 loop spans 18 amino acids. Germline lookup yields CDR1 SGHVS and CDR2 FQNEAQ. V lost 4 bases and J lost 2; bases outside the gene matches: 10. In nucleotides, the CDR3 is TGTGCCAGCAGCTCGTTGGGGACTAGGGAAACTGGGGCCAACGTCCTGACTTTC. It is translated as CASSSLGTRETGANVLTF. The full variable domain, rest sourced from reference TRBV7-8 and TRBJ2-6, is GAGVSQSPRYKVAKRGQDVALRCDPISGHVSLFWYQQALGQGPEFLTYFQNEAQLDKSGLPSDRFFAERPEGSVSTLKIQRTQQEDSAVYLCASSSLGTRETGANVLTFGAGSRLTVL.

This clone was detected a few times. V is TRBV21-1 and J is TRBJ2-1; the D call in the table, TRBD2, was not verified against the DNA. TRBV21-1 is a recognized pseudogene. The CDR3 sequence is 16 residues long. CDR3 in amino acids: CASSNWTSGIENEQFF. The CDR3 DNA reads TGTGCCAGCAGCAACTGGACTAGCGGGATTGAGAATGAGCAGTTCTTC.

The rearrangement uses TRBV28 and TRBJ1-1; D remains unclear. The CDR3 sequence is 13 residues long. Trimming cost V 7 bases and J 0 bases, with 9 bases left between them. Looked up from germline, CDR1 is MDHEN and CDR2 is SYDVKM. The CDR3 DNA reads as TGTGCCAGCAAGCTCCTGGTGAACACTGAAGCTTTCTTT. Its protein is CASKLLVNTEAFF.

CDR3: CASSYRGGNEKLFF. In DNA form, the CDR3 reads TGTGCCAGCAGTTACCGGGGAGGGAACGAAAAACTGTTTTTT. The chain has TRBV6-6 and TRBJ1-4, with unresolved D. Germline CDR1 reads MNHNY; CDR2 reads SVGAGI (reference sequence). The V and J ends lost 2 bases and 8 bases respectively, with 12 bases between them. The CDR3 is made up of 14 amino acids.

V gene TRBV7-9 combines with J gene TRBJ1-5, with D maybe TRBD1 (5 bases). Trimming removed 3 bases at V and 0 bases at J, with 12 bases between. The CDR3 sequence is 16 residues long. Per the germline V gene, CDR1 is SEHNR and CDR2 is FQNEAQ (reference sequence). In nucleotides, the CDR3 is TGTGCCAGCAGCTTTGGGACCGGCGATAGCAATCAGCCCCAGCATTTT. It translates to CASSFGTGDSNQPQHF. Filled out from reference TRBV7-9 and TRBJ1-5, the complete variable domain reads DTGVSQNPRHKITKRGQNVTFRCDPISEHNRLYWYRQTLGQGPEFLTYFQNEAQLEKSRLLSDRFSAERPKGSFSTLEIQRTEQGDSAMYLCASSFGTGDSNQPQHFGDGTRLSIL.

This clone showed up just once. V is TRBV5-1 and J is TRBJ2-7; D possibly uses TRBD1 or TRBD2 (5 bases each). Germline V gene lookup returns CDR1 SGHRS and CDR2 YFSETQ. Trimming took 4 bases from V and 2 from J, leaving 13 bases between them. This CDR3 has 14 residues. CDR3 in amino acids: CASSDTVGAYEQYF. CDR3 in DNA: TGCGCCAGCAGCGACACGGTGGGGGCCTACGAGCAGTACTTC.

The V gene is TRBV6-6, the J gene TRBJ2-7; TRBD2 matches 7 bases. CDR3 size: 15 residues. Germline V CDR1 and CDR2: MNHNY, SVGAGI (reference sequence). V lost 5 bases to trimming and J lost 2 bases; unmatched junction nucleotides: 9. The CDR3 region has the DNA TGTGCCAGCAGTCCTTTCGCGGGAGTAACCTACGAGCAGTACTTC. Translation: CASSPFAGVTYEQYF.

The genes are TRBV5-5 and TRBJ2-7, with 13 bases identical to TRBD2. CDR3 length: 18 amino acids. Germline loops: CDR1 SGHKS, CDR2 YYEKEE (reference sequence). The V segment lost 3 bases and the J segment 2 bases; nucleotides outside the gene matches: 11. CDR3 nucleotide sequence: TGTGCCAGCAGCTCTACCGGGACTAGCGGGGCCTTTGCCTACGAGCAGTACTTC. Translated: CASSSTGTSGAFAYEQYF.

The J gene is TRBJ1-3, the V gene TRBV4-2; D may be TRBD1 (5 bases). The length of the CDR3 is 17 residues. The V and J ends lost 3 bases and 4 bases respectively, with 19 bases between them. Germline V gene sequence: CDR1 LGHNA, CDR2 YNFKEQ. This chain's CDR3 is CASSQQRMAGLGNTIYF. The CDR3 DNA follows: TGTGCCAGCAGCCAGCAAAGGATGGCAGGGTTAGGAAACACCATATATTTT.

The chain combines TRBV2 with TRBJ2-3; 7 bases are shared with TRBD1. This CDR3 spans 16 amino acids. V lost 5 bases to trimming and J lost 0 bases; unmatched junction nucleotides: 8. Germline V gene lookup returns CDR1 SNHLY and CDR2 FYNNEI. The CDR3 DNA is TGTGCCAGCAGTCTACAGGGGTATTCTAGCACAGATACGCAGTATTTT. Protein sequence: CASSLQGYSSTDTQYF.

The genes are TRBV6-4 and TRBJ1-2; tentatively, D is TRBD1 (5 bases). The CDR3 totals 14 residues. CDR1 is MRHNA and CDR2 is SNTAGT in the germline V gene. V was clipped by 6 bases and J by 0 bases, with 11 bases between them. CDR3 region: CASRLTEANYGYTF. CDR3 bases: TGTGCCAGCAGATTGACAGAAGCTAACTATGGCTACACCTTC.

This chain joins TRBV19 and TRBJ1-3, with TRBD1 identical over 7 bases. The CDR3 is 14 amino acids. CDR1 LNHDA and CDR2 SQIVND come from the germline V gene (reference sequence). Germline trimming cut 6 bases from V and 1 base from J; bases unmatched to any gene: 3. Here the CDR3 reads CASRLTGSGNTIYF. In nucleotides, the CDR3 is TGTGCCAGTAGGTTGACAGGGTCTGGAAACACCATATATTTT.

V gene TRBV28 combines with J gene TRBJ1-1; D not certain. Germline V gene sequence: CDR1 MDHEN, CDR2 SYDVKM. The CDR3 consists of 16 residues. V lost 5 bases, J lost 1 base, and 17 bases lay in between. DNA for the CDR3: TGTGCCAGCAGTCGTATCCTACTGTCCAAGAACACTGAAGCTTTCTTT. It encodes CASSRILLSKNTEAFF.

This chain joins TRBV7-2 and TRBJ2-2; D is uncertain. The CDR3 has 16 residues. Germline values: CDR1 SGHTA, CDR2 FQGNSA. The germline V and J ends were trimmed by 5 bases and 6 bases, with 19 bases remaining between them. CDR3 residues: CASSIQAPRLAGELFF. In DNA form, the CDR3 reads TGTGCCAGCAGCATCCAAGCCCCTAGACTTGCCGGGGAGCTGTTTTTT.

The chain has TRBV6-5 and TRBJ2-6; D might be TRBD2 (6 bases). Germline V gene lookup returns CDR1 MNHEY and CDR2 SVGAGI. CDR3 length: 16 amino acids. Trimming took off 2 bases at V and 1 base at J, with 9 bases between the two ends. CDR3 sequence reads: CASSYGGGSGANVLTF. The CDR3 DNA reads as TGTGCCAGCAGTTACGGAGGAGGGTCTGGGGCCAACGTCCTGACTTTC.

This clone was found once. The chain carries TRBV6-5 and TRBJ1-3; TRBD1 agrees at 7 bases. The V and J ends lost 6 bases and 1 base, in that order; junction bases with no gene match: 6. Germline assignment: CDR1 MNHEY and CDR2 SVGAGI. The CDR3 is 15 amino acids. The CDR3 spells CASRRQGISGNTIYF. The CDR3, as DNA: TGTGCCAGCAGACGACAGGGAATATCTGGAAACACCATATATTTT.

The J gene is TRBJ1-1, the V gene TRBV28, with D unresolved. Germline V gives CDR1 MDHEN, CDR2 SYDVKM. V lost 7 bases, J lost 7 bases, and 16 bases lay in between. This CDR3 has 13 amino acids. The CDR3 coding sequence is TGTGCCAGCAATGACGAGGCGACTCTTGAAGCTTTCTTT. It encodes CASNDEATLEAFF.

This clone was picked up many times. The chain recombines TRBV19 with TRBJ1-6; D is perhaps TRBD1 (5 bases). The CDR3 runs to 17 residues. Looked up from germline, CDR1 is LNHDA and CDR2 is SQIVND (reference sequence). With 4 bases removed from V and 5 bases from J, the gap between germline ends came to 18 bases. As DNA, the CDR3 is TGTGCCAGTAGTAATCCCGGGACCGGGCCGGATAATTCACCCCTCCACTTT. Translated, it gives CASSNPGTGPDNSPLHF.

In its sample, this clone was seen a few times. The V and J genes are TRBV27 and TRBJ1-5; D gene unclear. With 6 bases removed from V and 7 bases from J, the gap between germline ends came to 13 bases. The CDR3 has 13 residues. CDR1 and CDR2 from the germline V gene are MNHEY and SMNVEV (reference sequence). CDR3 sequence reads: CASSPTFQQPQHF. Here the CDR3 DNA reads TGTGCCAGCAGCCCCACTTTCCAGCAGCCCCAGCATTTT.

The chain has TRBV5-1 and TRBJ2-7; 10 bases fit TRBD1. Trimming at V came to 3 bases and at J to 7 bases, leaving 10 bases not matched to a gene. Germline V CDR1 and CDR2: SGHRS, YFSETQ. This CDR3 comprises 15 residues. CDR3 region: CASSSSGTGAREQYF. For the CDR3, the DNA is TGCGCCAGCAGCTCGTCCGGGACAGGGGCCCGTGAGCAGTACTTC.

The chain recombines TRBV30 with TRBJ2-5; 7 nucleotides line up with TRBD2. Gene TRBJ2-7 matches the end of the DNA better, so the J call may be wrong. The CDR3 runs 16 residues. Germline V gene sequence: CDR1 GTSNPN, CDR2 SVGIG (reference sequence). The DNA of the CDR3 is TGTGCCTGGAGCTTTAATGCAGCGGGATATGCGTACGAGCAGTACTTC. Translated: CAWSFNAAGYAYEQYF.

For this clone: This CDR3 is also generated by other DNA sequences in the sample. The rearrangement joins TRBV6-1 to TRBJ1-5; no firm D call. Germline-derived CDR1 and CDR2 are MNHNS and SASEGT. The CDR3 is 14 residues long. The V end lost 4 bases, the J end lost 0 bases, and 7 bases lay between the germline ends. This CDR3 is CASSGRTSNQPQHF. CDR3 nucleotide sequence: TGTGCCAGCAGTGGACGGACTAGCAATCAGCCCCAGCATTTT.

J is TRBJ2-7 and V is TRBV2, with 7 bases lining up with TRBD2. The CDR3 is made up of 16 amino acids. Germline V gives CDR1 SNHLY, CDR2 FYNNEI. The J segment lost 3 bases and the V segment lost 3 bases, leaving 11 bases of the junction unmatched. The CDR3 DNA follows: TGTGCCAGCAGTGACGGACGGGAGCGGGGAGACTACGAGCAGTACTTC. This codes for CASSDGRERGDYEQYF.